The 10 T cell receptor beta chains reported below all come from one sample, sequenced in a study of CD8 T cells in ankylosing spondylitis. TCRdb reprocessed the 5' RACE reads via MiXCR and lists one record per CDR3 protein. This table has more than 150,000 distinct CDR3 sequences, around 13% appearing once. The source material was blood, either unsorted or a sorted T cell fraction (not recorded which). Every receptor here comes from a male donor with ankylosing spondylitis or in good health (not recorded which).

In its sample, this clonotype was seen a few times. The chain is built from TRBV6-1 and TRBJ2-6, with 7 bases aligning to TRBD1. The V gene end was trimmed by 7 bases and the J gene end by 2 bases; junction bases not matched to a gene: 2. This CDR3 region has 14 residues. The germline V gene has CDR1 MNHNS and CDR2 SASEGT. CDR3 in DNA: TGTGCCAGCACCCAGGGGGCTGGGGCCAACGTCCTGACTTTC. Protein: CASTQGAGANVLTF.

This clonotype has a handful of counts. The rearrangement links TRBV5-1 to TRBJ2-1; 14 positions agree with TRBD2. Germline CDR1 reads SGHRS; CDR2 reads YFSETQ. The CDR3 is 18 residues long. Trimming cost V 4 bases and J 8 bases; bases outside gene matches: 14. The CDR3 sequence is CASSPPAGTSGRGDEQFF. In nucleotides, the CDR3 is TGCGCCAGCAGCCCACCTGCCGGGACTAGCGGGAGAGGCGATGAGCAGTTCTTC.

This clonotype was seen more than once but under ten times. This chain joins TRBV11-2 and TRBJ2-7; D may be TRBD1 (5 bases). The CDR3 totals 15 residues. The V gene's germline CDR1 is SGHAT and CDR2 FQNNGV. V lost 5 bases and J lost 3, with 17 bases in between. In nucleotides, the CDR3 is TGTGCCAGCAGCCCAGGGCTTACCGGGCACTACGAGCAGTACTTC. This translates into CASSPGLTGHYEQYF.

The chain recombines TRBV5-6 with TRBJ2-1, with D hard to call. V lost 1 base and J 4 bases, leaving 12 bases between the germline ends. CDR1 SGHDT and CDR2 YYEEEE come from the germline V gene. The CDR3 totals 15 residues. The CDR3 nucleotides read TGTGCCAGCAGCTTGTATGTTGACCGTTACAATGAGCAGTTCTTC. Its translation is CASSLYVDRYNEQFF.

This clonotype was counted only a few times. The V and J genes are TRBV6-4 and TRBJ2-2; 10 bases are shared with TRBD2. The germline V gene encodes CDR1 MRHNA and CDR2 SNTAGT. The CDR3 runs to 18 residues. V lost 0 bases to trimming and J lost 2 bases; unmatched junction nucleotides: 6. The CDR3, as DNA: TGTGCCAGCAGTGACTCGAGCCTAGCGGGGGAAAACACCGGGGAGCTGTTTTTT. It is translated as CASSDSSLAGENTGELFF.

This clonotype was observed a few times. This chain joins TRBV6-1 and TRBJ2-3, with D tentatively TRBD1 (5 bases). Per germline, CDR1 MNHNS and CDR2 SASEGT. The CDR3 has 17 residues. Trimming stripped 1 base from V and 1 base from J, with 15 bases between. The CDR3 DNA sequence: TGTGCCAGCAGTGAAGTATTGAGACAGATCGGCACAGATACGCAGTATTTT. Encoded protein: CASSEVLRQIGTDTQYF.

The chain carries TRBV7-2 and TRBJ2-3; D uncertain. Germline loops: CDR1 SGHTA, CDR2 FQGNSA. The V and J ends lost 2 bases and 0 bases respectively, with 9 bases between them. The CDR3 sequence is 15 residues long. In DNA form, the CDR3 reads TGTGCCAGCAGCTTAATCGGCGGAAGCACAGATACGCAGTATTTT. Its translation is CASSLIGGSTDTQYF.

V is TRBV12-3 or TRBV12-4 and J is TRBJ1-1; D is unresolved. This CDR3 contains 13 residues. Between the trimmed V and J ends, which lost 1 base and 6 bases, there was a span of 9 bases. Here the CDR3 reads CASSLVFGAEAFF. CDR3 coding DNA: TGTGCCAGCAGTTTAGTATTTGGGGCTGAAGCTTTCTTT.

This clonotype was found a few times. The chain couples TRBV27 to TRBJ2-1; the D is unclear. The germline gives CDR1 MNHEY, CDR2 SMNVEV (reference sequence). This CDR3 is built from 12 residues. V dropped 6 bases and J dropped 5 bases, with 8 bases sitting between them. Here the CDR3 DNA reads TGTGCCAGCAGCGGCCCAAACAATGAGCAGTTCTTC. Protein product: CASSGPNNEQFF.

At least ten counts were recorded for this clonotype. This sequence joins TRBV5-1 and TRBJ1-1, with D possibly being TRBD1 (6 bases). The CDR3 runs 15 residues. The V and J ends lost 4 bases and 0 bases respectively, with 13 bases between them. CDR1 is SGHRS, CDR2 YFSETQ, per germline. CDR3 bases: TGCGCCAGCAGCCACCCGGGACACCTGAACACTGAAGCTTTCTTT. Protein: CASSHPGHLNTEAFF.